This entry lists 22 T cell receptor beta chains sequenced from one sample in a study of blood T cell repertoires in COVID-19. The table came from immunoSEQ multiplex PCR; TCRdb's copy has only in-frame clones and leaves some out. This table has 200,000 or so clones, over 70% appearing once. The sequenced sample was peripheral blood. These receptors originate from a man aged 60 to 69 with active or convalescent COVID-19.

The chain uses TRBV11-3 and TRBJ2-3, with 8 bases fitting TRBD2. There are 16 residues in the CDR3. Germline CDR1 and CDR2: SGHNT and YENEEA. J gave up 3 bases and V 4 bases, and 9 bases lay outside the gene matches. The CDR3 DNA reads as TGTGCCAGCAGCTGGGAAGCGGGAGCTGGAACAGATACGCAGTATTTT. Amino acids: CASSWEAGAGTDTQYF.

This chain connects TRBV19 to TRBJ1-4; TRBD1 aligns across 9 bases. V dropped 9 bases and J dropped 4; count of bases not matched to a gene: 6. The CDR3 runs to 14 residues. Germline values: CDR1 LNHDA, CDR2 SQIVND (reference sequence). The DNA for the CDR3 is TGTGCCAGCGAAGGGGGACAGGGTAATGAAAAACTGTTTTTT. Translated: CASEGGQGNEKLFF.

V usage is TRBV3-1 (or the pseudogene TRBV3-2) and J usage is TRBJ2-2, with 7 bases fitting TRBD2. This CDR3 has 17 amino acids. Unmatched junction bases numbered 14, after V lost 4 bases and J lost 6 bases. Germline-derived CDR1 and CDR2 are LGHDT and YNNKEL (reference sequence). CDR3 bases: TGTGCCAGCAGCCCGCCTGCCTACGGGGGGTTGGCCGGGGAGCTGTTTTTT. Its translation: CASSPPAYGGLAGELFF.

V gene TRBV19 combines with J gene TRBJ1-5; D is ambiguous. The length of the CDR3 is 13 residues. The V end was cut by 6 bases, the J end by 10 bases, with 16 bases between. Germline V gene lookup returns CDR1 LNHDA and CDR2 SQIVND (reference sequence). The CDR3 DNA follows: TGTGCCAGTAGCTCAACCGGGTCCAACCCCCAGCATTTT. Translated: CASSSTGSNPQHF.

The rearrangement links TRBV7-2 to TRBJ2-1; weak D call: TRBD2 (5 bases). Germline V CDR1 and CDR2: SGHTA, FQGNSA. The CDR3 covers 16 residues. V dropped 1 base and J dropped 4 bases, with 14 bases sitting between them. DNA for the CDR3: TGTGCCAGCAGCTTAGGTTCGGAGGACCGGTACAATGAGCAGTTCTTC. Its translation: CASSLGSEDRYNEQFF.

The chain joins TRBV3-1 (or the pseudogene TRBV3-2) to TRBJ2-7; 10 nucleotides line up with TRBD1. The germline V gene encodes CDR1 LGHDT and CDR2 YNNKEL (reference sequence). Losses at the gene ends were 2 bases for V and 5 bases for J; bases not matched to a gene: 3. The CDR3 is made up of 14 amino acids. CDR3 sequence (DNA): TGTGCCAGCAGCCAAAGACAGGGGGCGGACGAGCAGTACTTC. Translated, it gives CASSQRQGADEQYF.

This chain uses TRBV30 with TRBJ2-7; 11 bases line up with TRBD2. The germline V gene encodes CDR1 GTSNPN and CDR2 SVGIG (reference sequence). Trimming cost V 6 bases and J 0 bases; bases outside gene matches: 1. The CDR3 covers 13 residues. The CDR3 DNA is TGTGCCTGTACTAGCGGGAGCTCCTACGAGCAGTACTTC. Translation gives CACTSGSSYEQYF.

This chain links TRBV15 with TRBJ1-1, with D possibly TRBD1 on 5 matching bases. There are 14 residues in the CDR3. Looked up from germline, CDR1 is LNHNV and CDR2 is YYDKDF (reference sequence). V was pared by 3 bases and J by 3 bases, with 11 bases between. CDR3 region: CATSRNQGDTEAFF. In DNA form, the CDR3 reads TGTGCCACCAGCAGGAATCAGGGCGACACTGAAGCTTTCTTT.

The V call is TRBV18, the J call TRBJ2-7; 8 bases map to TRBD1. V was pared by 7 bases and J by 1 base, with 6 bases of the junction left unmatched. The CDR3 is made up of 14 amino acids. The germline V gene encodes CDR1 KGHSH and CDR2 LQKENI. CDR3 nucleotides: TGTGCCAGCTGCCCGGACAGGGCTTCCTACGAGCAGTACTTC. Its translation: CASCPDRASYEQYF.

This clone showed up many times. The rearrangement links TRBV5-1 to TRBJ2-7, with 11 bases that match TRBD2. After removal of 0 bases from V and 13 bases from J, the junction contained 12 bases not matched to a gene. The CDR3 covers 15 residues. The germline V gene encodes CDR1 SGHRS and CDR2 YFSETQ. The CDR3 loop is CASSLGVAGGPGLYF. CDR3 bases: TGCGCCAGCAGCTTGGGGGTAGCGGGAGGGCCTGGTCTTTACTTC. The whole variable domain, filled in from reference TRBV5-1 and TRBJ2-7, reads KAGVTQTPRYLIKTRGQQVTLSCSPISGHRSVSWYQQTPGQGLQFLFEYFSETQRNKGNFPGRFSGRQFSNSRSEMNVSTLELGDSALYLCASSLGVAGGPGLYFGPGTRLTVT.

The gene calls are TRBV7-9 and TRBJ1-6; 8 bases agree with TRBD1. With V trimmed by 5 bases and J by 6 bases, 6 bases remained unmatched. CDR1 is SEHNR and CDR2 is FQNEAQ in the germline V gene (reference sequence). The CDR3 consists of 15 residues. CDR3 region: CASSPLDRVNSPLHF. In DNA form, the CDR3 reads TGTGCCAGCAGCCCTCTGGACAGGGTTAATTCACCCCTCCACTTT.

This sequence joins TRBV18 and TRBJ2-2; D is possibly TRBD2 (5 bases). In germline, CDR1 is KGHSH, CDR2 LQKENI. This CDR3 is 18 amino acids long. The V gene lost 1 base and the J gene lost 0 bases, with 15 bases spanning the gap. The CDR3 sequence is CASSPRRPGGANTGELFF. In DNA form, the CDR3 reads TGTGCCAGCTCACCACGACGCCCTGGAGGAGCGAACACCGGGGAGCTGTTTTTT.

This CDR3 reads CASSLGQRAGANVLTF. In nucleotides, the CDR3 is TGTGCCAGCAGCCTCGGACAGAGGGCTGGGGCCAACGTCCTGACTTTC. The chain joins TRBV7-6 to TRBJ2-6, with a possible D match to TRBD1 (6 bases). The CDR3 has 16 residues. The V gene lost 5 bases and the J gene lost 2 bases, with 13 bases spanning the gap. CDR1 and CDR2 from the germline V gene are SGHVS and FNYEAQ. The entire variable domain, with the rest obtained from reference TRBV7-6 and TRBJ2-6, is as follows: GAGVSQSPRYKVTKRGQDVALRCDPISGHVSLYWYRQALGQGPEFLTYFNYEAQQDKSGLPNDRFSAERPEGSISTLTIQRTEQRDSAMYRCASSLGQRAGANVLTFGAGSRLTVL.

The V call is TRBV28, the J call TRBJ1-1, with 7 bases matching TRBD1. This CDR3 has 14 amino acids. Germline V gene data show CDR1 as MDHEN and CDR2 as SYDVKM. Trimming removed 6 bases from V and 5 bases from J; junction bases left unmatched: 9. Here the CDR3 reads CASSQRGRRTEAFF. The CDR3 nucleotides read TGTGCCAGCAGCCAAAGGGGGCGCCGAACTGAAGCTTTCTTT.

The gene calls are TRBV5-1 and TRBJ1-3, with 8 bases matching TRBD1. Trimming cost V 4 bases and J 0 bases; bases outside gene matches: 6. The CDR3 loop spans 16 amino acids. Germline lookup yields CDR1 SGHRS and CDR2 YFSETQ. The CDR3 nucleotides read TGCGCCAGCAGCCCCGGGACAGGCCTCTCTGGAAACACCATATATTTT. Translation gives CASSPGTGLSGNTIYF.

This clone has a handful of counts. This chain uses TRBV9 with TRBJ1-1, with TRBD1 matching 7 bases. Germline V gives CDR1 SGDLS, CDR2 YYNGEE. This CDR3 spans 15 amino acids. V gave up 0 bases and J gave up 3 bases; unmatched junction bases: 5. The CDR3 reads CASSVGDRPYTEAFF. The CDR3 coding sequence is TGTGCCAGCAGCGTAGGGGACAGACCATACACTGAAGCTTTCTTT. Full variable domain (missing parts from reference TRBV9 and TRBJ1-1): DSGVTQTPKHLITATGQRVTLRCSPRSGDLSVYWYQQSLDQGLQFLIQYYNGEERAKGNILERFSAQQFPDLHSELNLSSLELGDSALYFCASSVGDRPYTEAFFGQGTRLTVV.

The CDR3: CASSQSGRTDTQYF. The CDR3 DNA reads as TGTGCCAGCAGCCAAAGTGGGAGGACAGATACGCAGTATTTT. This chain connects TRBV4-2 to TRBJ2-3, with D possibly matching TRBD2 (6 bases). The CDR3 is 14 residues long. V lost 2 bases and J lost 3, with 9 bases in between. CDR1 is LGHNA and CDR2 is YNFKEQ in the germline V gene.

The gene calls are TRBV9 and TRBJ2-2, with D possibly TRBD2 on 6 matching bases. Germline assignment: CDR1 SGDLS and CDR2 YYNGEE. The CDR3 covers 15 residues. Trimming removed 0 bases from V and 0 bases from J, with 6 bases in between. The CDR3, as DNA: TGTGCCAGCAGCGTAGCGGGAGCGAACACCGGGGAGCTGTTTTTT. As protein: CASSVAGANTGELFF.

The gene calls are TRBV6-4 and TRBJ2-2, with TRBD2 identical over 8 bases. The germline V gene has CDR1 MRHNA and CDR2 SNTAGT. The V gene end was trimmed by 3 bases and the J gene end by 8 bases; junction bases not matched to a gene: 2. CDR3 length equals 13 residues. CDR3 DNA sequence: TGTGCCAGCAGTGAGATAGCGGGAGGGGAGCTGTTTTTT. It specifies CASSEIAGGELFF.

The chain has TRBV6-1 and TRBJ1-5; D gene uncertain. CDR1 is MNHNS and CDR2 is SASEGT in the germline V gene. The CDR3 covers 14 residues. V was pared by 2 bases and J by 3 bases, with 8 bases between. CDR3 protein: CASSESGVNQPQHF. In nucleotides, the CDR3 is TGTGCCAGCAGTGAATCCGGGGTCAATCAGCCCCAGCATTTT.

This chain joins TRBV19 and TRBJ2-1; no definite D call. The CDR3 sequence is 14 residues long. The V end was cut by 6 bases, the J end by 4 bases, with 13 bases between. The germline CDR1 and CDR2 sequences are LNHDA and SQIVND (reference sequence). The DNA for the CDR3 is TGTGCCAGTAGCGAAAACAGCCAATACAATGAGCAGTTCTTC. Its translation is CASSENSQYNEQFF.

This clone was seen more than once but under ten times. The chain uses TRBV7-3 and TRBJ2-5; no clear D gene. The germline CDR1 and CDR2 sequences are SGHTA and FQGTGA. This CDR3 has 15 amino acids. The V gene lost 5 bases and the J gene lost 0 bases, with 13 bases spanning the gap. The CDR3 DNA reads TGTGCCAGCAGCCCAGGCACCTTGTACCAAGAGACCCAGTACTTC. Its translation: CASSPGTLYQETQYF.